This T cell receptor (beta chain) originates from a study of blood T cell repertoires in COVID-19. A remark on this clone: The same CDR3 arises from other DNA sequences in this sample as well.

The germline gives CDR1 SGHRS, CDR2 YFSETQ. The CDR3 length is 13 residues. The V segment lost 4 bases and the J segment 4 bases; nucleotides outside the gene matches: 3. Assay used: immunoSEQ multiplex PCR; TCRdb lists only in-frame clones, some missing. Of over 150,000 clones in the sample, more than 75% are singletons; the top ten hold about 2.5%. The receptor was derived from a woman of 80 years or more with COVID-19, enrolled during active disease. The chain has TRBV5-1 and TRBJ1-2; 8 bases match TRBD1. The sample was peripheral blood. DNA for the CDR3: TGCGCCAGCAGCCCCGGACAGGGCTATGGCTACACCTTC. Protein product: CASSPGQGYGYTF.